The text below deals with one T cell receptor beta chain. Antigen unknown. The entry originates in a study of cytomegalovirus exposure and HLA in healthy donors. Findings of the study overall: Earlier analysis found most TCR beta V segments productive about 87% or about 30% of the time.

The CDR3 has 15 amino acids. Germline V gene data show CDR1 as SGHRS and CDR2 as YFSETQ. The V segment lost 1 base and the J segment 7 bases; nucleotides outside the gene matches: 7. The study ran its PCR with 60 Vbeta and 13 Jbeta primers. TCRdb's copy holds only in-frame clones and misses some; the assay was immunoSEQ multiplex PCR. The profile shows 95,000 to 150,000 clones, more than 75% of them singletons. The sequenced sample consisted of PBMCs. The J gene is TRBJ2-1, the V gene TRBV5-1; 8 bases line up with TRBD1. The clonotype originates from a man aged 25 to 40 in good health and CMV-seropositive. In nucleotides, the CDR3 is TGCGCCAGCAGCTTGAGCCAGGGGGCGCGAAATGAGCAGTTCTTC. Translated: CASSLSQGARNEQFF. Full variable domain (missing parts from reference TRBV5-1 and TRBJ2-1): KAGVTQTPRYLIKTRGQQVTLSCSPISGHRSVSWYQQTPGQGLQFLFEYFSETQRNKGNFPGRFSGRQFSNSRSEMNVSTLELGDSALYLCASSLSQGARNEQFFGPGTRLTVL.